Included here is one TCR beta chain sequence, with context. This sample stems from a study of blood T cell repertoires in COVID-19. Study in general: There were acute and convalescent COVID-19 samples, and they came from the United States, Italy and Spain.

Original processing notes: Researchers report that nucleated cell counts were estimated from reference gene primer amplification. Produced via immunoSEQ multiplex PCR; TCRdb's table is partial and in-frame only. Clone size and V and J calls were adopted from that table, with D and trimming inferred from the DNA. The sample holds hundreds of thousands of clones, roughly 85% seen once. The CDR3 extends over 16 amino acids. Looked up from germline, CDR1 is SGHVS and CDR2 is FQNEAQ. Trimming took 3 bases from V and 5 from J, leaving 20 bases between them. Sequencing was performed on peripheral blood. This rearrangement joins TRBV7-8 to TRBJ2-7; tentative D call: TRBD2 (5 bases). The receptor was isolated from a woman between 35 and 50 years old with active or convalescent COVID-19. The CDR3 nucleotides are TGTGCCAGCAGCTTGGAAATAGGGTGGGGTAGCGACGAGCAGTACTTC. Its protein is CASSLEIGWGSDEQYF.